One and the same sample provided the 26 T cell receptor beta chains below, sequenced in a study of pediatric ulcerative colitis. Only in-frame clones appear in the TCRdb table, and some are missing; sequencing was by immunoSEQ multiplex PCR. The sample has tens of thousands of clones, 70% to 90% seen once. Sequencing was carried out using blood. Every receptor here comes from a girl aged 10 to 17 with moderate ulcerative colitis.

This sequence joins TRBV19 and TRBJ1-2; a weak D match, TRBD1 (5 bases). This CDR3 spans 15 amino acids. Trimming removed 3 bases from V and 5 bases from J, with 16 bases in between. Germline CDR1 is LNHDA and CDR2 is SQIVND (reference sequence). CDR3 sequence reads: CASSMIFVREYGYTF. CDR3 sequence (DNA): TGTGCCAGTAGTATGATTTTTGTCAGGGAATATGGCTACACCTTC.

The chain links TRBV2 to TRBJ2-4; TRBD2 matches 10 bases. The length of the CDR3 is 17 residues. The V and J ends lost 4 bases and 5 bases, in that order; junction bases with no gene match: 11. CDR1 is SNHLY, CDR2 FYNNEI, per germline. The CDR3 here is CASSGLELAGGQNIQYF. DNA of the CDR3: TGTGCCAGCAGTGGTCTAGAATTAGCGGGAGGACAAAACATTCAGTACTTC.

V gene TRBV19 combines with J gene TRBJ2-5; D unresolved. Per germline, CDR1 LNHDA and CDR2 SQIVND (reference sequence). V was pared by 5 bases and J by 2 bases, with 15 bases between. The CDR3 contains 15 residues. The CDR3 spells CASSPDLGRQETQYF. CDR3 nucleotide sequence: TGTGCCAGTAGTCCGGATCTGGGCCGACAAGAGACCCAGTACTTC.

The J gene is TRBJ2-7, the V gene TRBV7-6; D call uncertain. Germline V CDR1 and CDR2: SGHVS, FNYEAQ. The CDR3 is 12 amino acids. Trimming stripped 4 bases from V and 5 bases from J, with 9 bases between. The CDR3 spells CASSSPLHEQYF. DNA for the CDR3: TGTGCCAGCAGCTCCCCCCTCCACGAGCAGTACTTC.

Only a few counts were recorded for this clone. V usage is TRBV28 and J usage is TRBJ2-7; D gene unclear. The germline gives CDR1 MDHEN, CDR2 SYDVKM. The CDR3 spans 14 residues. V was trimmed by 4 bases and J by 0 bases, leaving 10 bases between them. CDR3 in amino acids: CASSSWSSSYEQYF. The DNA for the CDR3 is TGTGCCAGCAGTTCGTGGAGTAGCTCCTACGAGCAGTACTTC. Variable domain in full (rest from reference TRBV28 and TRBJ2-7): DVKVTQSSRYLVKRTGEKVFLECVQDMDHENMFWYRQDPGLGLRLIYFSYDVKMKEKGDIPEGYSVSREKKERFSLILESASTNQTSMYLCASSSWSSSYEQYFGPGTRLTVT.

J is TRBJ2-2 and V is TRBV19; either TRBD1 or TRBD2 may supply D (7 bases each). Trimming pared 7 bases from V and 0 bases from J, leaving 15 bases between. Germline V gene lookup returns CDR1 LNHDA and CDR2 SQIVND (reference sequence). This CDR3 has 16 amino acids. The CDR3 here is CASIARGGANTGELFF. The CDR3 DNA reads TGTGCCAGTATAGCCAGGGGGGGTGCGAACACCGGGGAGCTGTTTTTT.

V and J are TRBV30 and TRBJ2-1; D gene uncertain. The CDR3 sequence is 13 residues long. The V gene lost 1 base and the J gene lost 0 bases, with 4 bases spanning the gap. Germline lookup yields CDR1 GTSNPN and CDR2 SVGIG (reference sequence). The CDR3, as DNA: TGTGCCTGGAGTGGGTCCTCCTACAATGAGCAGTTCTTC. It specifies CAWSGSSYNEQFF.

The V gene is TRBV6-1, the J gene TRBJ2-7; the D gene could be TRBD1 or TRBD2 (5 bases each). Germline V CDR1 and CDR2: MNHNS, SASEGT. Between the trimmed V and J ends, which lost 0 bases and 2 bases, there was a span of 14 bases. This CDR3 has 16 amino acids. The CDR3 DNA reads TGTGCCAGCAGTGAAGCGGGGGACCTCAGCACCTACGAGCAGTACTTC. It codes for CASSEAGDLSTYEQYF.

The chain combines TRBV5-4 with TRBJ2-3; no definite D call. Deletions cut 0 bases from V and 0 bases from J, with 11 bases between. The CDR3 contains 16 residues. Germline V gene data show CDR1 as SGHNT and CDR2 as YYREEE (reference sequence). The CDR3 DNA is TGTGCCAGCAGCTTGGCCGGTAGTTTGAGCACAGATACGCAGTATTTT. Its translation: CASSLAGSLSTDTQYF.

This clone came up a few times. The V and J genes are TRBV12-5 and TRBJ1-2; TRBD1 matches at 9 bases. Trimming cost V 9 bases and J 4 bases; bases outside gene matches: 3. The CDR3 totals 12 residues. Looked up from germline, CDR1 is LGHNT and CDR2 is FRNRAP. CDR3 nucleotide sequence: TGTGCTAGACAGGGGGCCGGCTATGGCTACACCTTC. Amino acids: CARQGAGYGYTF.

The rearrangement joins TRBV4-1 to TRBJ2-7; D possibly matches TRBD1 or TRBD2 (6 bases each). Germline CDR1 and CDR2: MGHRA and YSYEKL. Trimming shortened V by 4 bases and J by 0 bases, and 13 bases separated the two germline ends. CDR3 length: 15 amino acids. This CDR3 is CASSLTGASSYEQYF. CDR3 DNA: TGCGCCAGCAGCCTAACGGGGGCGAGCTCCTACGAGCAGTACTTC.

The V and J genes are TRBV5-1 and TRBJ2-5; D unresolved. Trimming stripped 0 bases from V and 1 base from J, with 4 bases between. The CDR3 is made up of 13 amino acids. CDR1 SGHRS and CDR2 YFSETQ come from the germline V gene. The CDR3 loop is CASSLVGQETQYF. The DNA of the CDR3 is TGCGCCAGCAGCTTGGTGGGCCAAGAGACCCAGTACTTC.

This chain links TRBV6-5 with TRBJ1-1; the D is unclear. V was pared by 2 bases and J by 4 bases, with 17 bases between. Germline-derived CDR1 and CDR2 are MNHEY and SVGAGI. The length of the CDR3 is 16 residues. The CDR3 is CASSYDDPGPVTEAFF. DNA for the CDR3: TGTGCCAGCAGTTACGATGACCCCGGGCCCGTCACTGAAGCTTTCTTT.

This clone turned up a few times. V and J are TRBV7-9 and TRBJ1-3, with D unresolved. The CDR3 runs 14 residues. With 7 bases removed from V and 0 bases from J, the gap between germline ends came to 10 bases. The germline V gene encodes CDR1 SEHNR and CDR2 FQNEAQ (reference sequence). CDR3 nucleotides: TGTGCCAGCACCTATGGCAGCTCTGGAAACACCATATATTTT. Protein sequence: CASTYGSSGNTIYF.

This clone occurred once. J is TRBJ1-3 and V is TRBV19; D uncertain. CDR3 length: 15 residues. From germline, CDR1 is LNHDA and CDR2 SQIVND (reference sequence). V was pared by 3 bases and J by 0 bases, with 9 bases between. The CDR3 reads CASSMGFDSGNTIYF. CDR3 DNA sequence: TGTGCCAGTAGTATGGGGTTCGACTCTGGAAACACCATATATTTT.

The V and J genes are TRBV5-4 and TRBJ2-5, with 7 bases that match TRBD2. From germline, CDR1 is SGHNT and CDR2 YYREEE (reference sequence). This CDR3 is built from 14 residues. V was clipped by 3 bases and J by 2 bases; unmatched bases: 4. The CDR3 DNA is TGTGCCAGCAGCTCGGGGGGACGTCAAGAGACCCAGTACTTC. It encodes CASSSGGRQETQYF.

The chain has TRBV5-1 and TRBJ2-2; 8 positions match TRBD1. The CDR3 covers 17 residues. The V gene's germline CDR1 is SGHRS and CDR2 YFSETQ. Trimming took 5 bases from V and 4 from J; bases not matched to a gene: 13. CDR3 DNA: TGCGCCAGCAGTCCCATCCAGGGGGCGCGAATCACCGGGGAGCTGTTTTTT. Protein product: CASSPIQGARITGELFF.

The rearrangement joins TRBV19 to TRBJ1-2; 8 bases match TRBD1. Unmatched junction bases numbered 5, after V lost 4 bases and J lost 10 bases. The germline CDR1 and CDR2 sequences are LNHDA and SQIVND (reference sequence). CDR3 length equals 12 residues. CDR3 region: CASSRDRIAYTF. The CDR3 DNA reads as TGTGCCAGTAGTAGGGACAGGATCGCCTACACCTTC. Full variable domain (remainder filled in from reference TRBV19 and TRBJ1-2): DGGITQSPKYLFRKEGQNVTLSCEQNLNHDAMYWYRQDPGQGLRLIYYSQIVNDFQKGDIAEGYSVSREKKESFPLTVTSAQKNPTAFYLCASSRDRIAYTFGSGTRLTVV.

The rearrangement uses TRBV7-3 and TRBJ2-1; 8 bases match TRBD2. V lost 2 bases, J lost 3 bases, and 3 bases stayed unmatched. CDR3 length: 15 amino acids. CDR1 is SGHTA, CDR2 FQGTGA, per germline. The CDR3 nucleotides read TGTGCCAGCAGCTTACCAAGCGGGGGCTACAATGAGCAGTTCTTC. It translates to CASSLPSGGYNEQFF.

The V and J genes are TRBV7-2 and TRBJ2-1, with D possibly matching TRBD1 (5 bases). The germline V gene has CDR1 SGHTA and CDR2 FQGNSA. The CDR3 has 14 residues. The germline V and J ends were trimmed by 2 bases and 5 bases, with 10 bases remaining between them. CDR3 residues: CASSLSTGNNEQFF. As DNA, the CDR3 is TGTGCCAGCAGCTTAAGCACAGGTAACAATGAGCAGTTCTTC.

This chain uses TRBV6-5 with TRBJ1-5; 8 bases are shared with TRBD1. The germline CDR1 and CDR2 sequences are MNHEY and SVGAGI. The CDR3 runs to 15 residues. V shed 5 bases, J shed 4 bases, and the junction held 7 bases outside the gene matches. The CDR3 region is CASSLTGGTNQPQHF. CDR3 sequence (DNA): TGTGCCAGCAGTCTAACAGGGGGTACTAATCAGCCCCAGCATTTT.

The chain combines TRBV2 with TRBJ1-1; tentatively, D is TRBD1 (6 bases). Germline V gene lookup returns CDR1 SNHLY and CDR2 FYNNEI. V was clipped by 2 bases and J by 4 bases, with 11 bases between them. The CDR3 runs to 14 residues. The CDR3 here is CASSEYRVGTEAFF. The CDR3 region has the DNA TGTGCCAGCAGTGAATACAGGGTGGGCACTGAAGCTTTCTTT.

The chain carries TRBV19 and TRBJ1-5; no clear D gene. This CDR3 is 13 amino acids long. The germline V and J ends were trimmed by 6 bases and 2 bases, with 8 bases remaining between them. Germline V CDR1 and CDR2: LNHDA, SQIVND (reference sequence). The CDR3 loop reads CASSDKGNQPQHF. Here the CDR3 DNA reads TGTGCCAGTAGCGACAAAGGCAATCAGCCCCAGCATTTT.

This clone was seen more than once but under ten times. CDR3 loop: CASSRGLDWDEQFF. The CDR3 DNA sequence: TGTGCCAGTAGTCGAGGACTAGATTGGGATGAGCAGTTCTTC. V gene TRBV19 combines with J gene TRBJ2-1; TRBD2 aligns across 7 bases. V lost 5 bases and J lost 8; bases outside the gene matches: 9. CDR1 is LNHDA and CDR2 is SQIVND in the germline V gene (reference sequence). This CDR3 spans 14 amino acids.

The CDR3 loop reads CASSDTSGTGGPHNEQFF. CDR3 coding DNA: TGCGCCAGCAGCGATACCTCGGGTACGGGAGGGCCCCACAATGAGCAGTTCTTC. The genes are TRBV5-1 and TRBJ2-1; 8 bases agree with TRBD2. Germline V gene data show CDR1 as SGHRS and CDR2 as YFSETQ. The CDR3 totals 18 residues. V dropped 4 bases and J dropped 5; count of bases not matched to a gene: 17.

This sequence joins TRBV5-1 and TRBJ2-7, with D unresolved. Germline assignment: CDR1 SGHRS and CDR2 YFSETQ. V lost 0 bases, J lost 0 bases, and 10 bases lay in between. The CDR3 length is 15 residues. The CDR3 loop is CASSLGVPASYEQYF. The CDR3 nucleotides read TGCGCCAGCAGCTTGGGAGTCCCGGCCTCCTACGAGCAGTACTTC.